This TCR beta chain stems from a study of Ad26.COV2.S vaccination and SARS-CoV-2 variants (dated by TCRdb to about 2021). In the study overall: Vaccine-arm donors came from COV1001, a multicentre, randomized, double-blind, placebo-controlled phase I-IIa trial of Ad26.COV2.S in healthy adults. Investigators did not know the trial group allocation while performing experiments and assessing outcomes. Trial participants were randomized into five groups of five: low-dose or high-dose Ad26.COV2.S given once or twice, or placebo on both occasions. The TCR-sequenced set comprised approximately 30 samples: approximately 19 Ad26.COV2.S vaccine recipients, 5 placebo recipients and 8 SARS-CoV-2 convalescent individuals. Dosing of Ad26.COV2.S was intramuscular, at either 5x10^10 or 1x10^11 viral particles, delivered as one shot or as two shots spaced 56 days apart. TCRbeta repertoire sequencing served as the tool for gauging how specific and how broad the SARS-CoV-2-reactive T cell receptors were following Ad26.COV2.S vaccination.

The study at large found these results: Substantial breadth of spike-specific CD8+ and CD4+ T cell responses was reported after vaccination. The authors noted that the TCR breadth and depth analyses may have underestimated total T cell responses. Non-spike TCR breadth was comparable between vaccine and placebo recipients, consistent with the vaccine containing only spike. Ad26.COV2.S recipients had higher spike-specific TCR breadth than placebo recipients (P = 0.0014). The study lacked the statistical power to compare responses across vaccine doses or regimens.

This clone appeared once. This receptor's antigen is unknown. Per-base quality was not reported, and no clone a single base away is much larger than it. The immunoSEQ Assay was used to sequence TCRbeta CDR3 regions. After extraction, genomic DNA underwent amplification by bias-controlled multiplex PCR, followed by high-throughput sequencing. As for how the authors treated the data: To quantify the absolute abundance of every unique TCRbeta CDR3 region, sequences were collapsed and filtered. T cell fraction was estimated by normalizing TCRbeta template counts to usable DNA, with usable DNA measured through amplification of reference genes found in all nucleated cells. Repertoire TCRs were annotated as SARS-CoV-2-specific when V gene, CDR3 amino acid sequence and J gene were exactly matched to a known reactive TCR set. The reference SARS-CoV-2 TCR set was obtained from MIRA and was filtered for enrichment in COVID-19-positive ImmuneCODE repertoires, whereby public or cross-reactive TCRs were removed. Drawing on the MIRA antigens, annotated TCRs were analysed further at the level of specific ORF or position within ORF. Breadth was defined as the number of annotated unique rearrangements divided by the total number of unique productive rearrangements, and depth was defined as the summed frequency of the annotated unique rearrangements. Two-sided Wilcoxon rank-sum tests were used to compare TCR breadth between groups. TCRdb carries this immuneACCESS record with in-frame sequences only. Its versions omit some clonotypes, under half of them owing to an unresolved V gene in the studies checked, with the rest unexplained. V, J and clone size derive from that table, while D and trimming were established from the DNA sequence. The sample includes 300,000 to 350,000 clones, with roughly 90% observed a single time. In total, the top ten clones hold approximately 5.8% of the sample.

This specimen's treatment or condition label, interpreted: 15 to 20 received Ad26.COV2.S at low or high dose, single or two shots; roughly 5 received placebo; per-sample allocation not given. For vaccine and placebo recipients, the sequenced repertoires came from samples collected on day 63 after the first injection. Between 29 July and 7 August 2020, Cohort 1b enrolled 20 to 30 adults aged 18-55 years at one site in Boston, USA. Ad26.COV2.S was a replication-incompetent adenovirus type 26 vector expressing a prefusion-stabilized SARS-CoV-2 spike protein from the original Wuhan strain. This receptor was identified in a person between 18 and 65 years old who received the Ad26.COV2.S COVID-19 vaccine or a placebo. The sequences come from peripheral blood, collected in a trial of Ad26.COV2.S vaccine versus placebo.

For the CDR3, the sequence is CASSLGTDLGTEAFF. The bases are TGTGCCAGCAGCTTAGGGACCGACCTAGGCACTGAAGCTTTCTTT. The chain employs TRBV7-6 and TRBJ1-1; the D gene lacks a confident call. The CDR3 starts with the cysteine, ends with the phenylalanine, and has 15 residues. The retained sequence is limited to the CDR3, 45 bases, with the frame set at the first base. Looking up the germline V gene yields CDR1 SGHVS and CDR2 FNYEAQ. V was cut back by 1 base and J by 4 bases, leaving a gap of 13 bases between them.